These T cell receptor beta chains were read from a single sample in a study of cytomegalovirus exposure and HLA in healthy donors. Libraries were prepared by immunoSEQ multiplex PCR; TCRdb keeps only in-frame clonotypes and omits some of them. The sample has a few hundred thousand clones, around three quarters seen once. Sequencing input: PBMCs. Receptors were obtained from a man aged 35 to 55 in good health and CMV-seronegative. The CDR3 runs from the conserved cysteine through the conserved F or W. Fields, in order: clone size, D gene, J gene, V gene, CDR3 protein, CDR3 DNA. D genes are given only for firm matches. Only part of the rows carry a size: once, few, many, or a class if the clone is expanded.

. . TRBJ1-2 TRBV27 CASGRSRRLDNYGYTF TGTGCCAGCGGTCGGAGCCGCCGGCTCGATAACTATGGCTACACCTTC
. TRBD1 TRBJ2-2 TRBV13 CASREGAGGGELFF TGTGCCAGCAGAGAGGGGGCGGGCGGCGGGGAGCTGTTTTTT
. TRBD1 TRBJ2-7 TRBV5-1 CASSLGGTGTYEQYF TGCGCCAGCAGCTTGGGAGGGACAGGGACCTACGAGCAGTACTTC
. . TRBJ1-5 TRBV19 CASSTTGGQPQHF TGTGCCAGTAGTACAACCGGGGGTCAGCCCCAGCATTTT
. TRBD1 TRBJ2-7 TRBV4-2 CASSQADRVYEQYF TGTGCCAGCAGCCAGGCAGACAGGGTCTACGAGCAGTACTTC
once TRBD2 TRBJ2-2 TRBV13 CASSSGLAYTGELFF TGTGCCAGCAGCTCGGGACTAGCGTACACCGGGGAGCTGTTTTTT
. . TRBJ1-4 TRBV5-1 CASSLGRGVDEKLFF TGCGCCAGCAGCTTGGGACGGGGGGTTGATGAAAAACTGTTTTTT
. . TRBJ2-1 TRBV11-2 CASSRGGLNNEQFF TGTGCCAGCAGTCGCGGGGGCCTCAACAATGAGCAGTTCTTC
few . TRBJ2-3 TRBV28 CASSPPGTDTQYF TGTGCCAGCAGTCCTCCCGGCACAGATACGCAGTATTTT
once TRBD1 TRBJ1-4 TRBV5-1 CASSPDRVVNEKLFF TGCGCCAGCAGCCCGGACAGGGTTGTTAATGAAAAACTGTTTTTT
. . TRBJ1-6 TRBV6-6 CASSATGYDRSPLHF TGTGCCAGCAGTGCAACAGGGTATGATCGTTCACCCCTCCACTTT
few TRBD1 TRBJ2-2 TRBV7-2 CASSQVATGAGGELFF TGTGCCAGCAGCCAAGTAGCGACAGGGGCGGGCGGGGAGCTGTTTTTT
few . TRBJ2-1 TRBV7-2 CASSSGGNWNEQFF TGTGCCAGCAGCTCCGGAGGGAACTGGAATGAGCAGTTCTTC
. TRBD2 TRBJ2-7 TRBV5-6 CASSGTGTSGYEQYF TGTGCCAGCAGCGGAACCGGGACTAGCGGTTACGAGCAGTACTTC
. TRBD2 TRBJ2-7 TRBV18 CASSPGGGSYEQYF TGTGCCAGCTCACCGGGGGGGGGCTCCTACGAGCAGTACTTC
. . TRBJ1-3 TRBV7-9 CASSPSAGPDGNTIYF TGTGCCAGCAGCCCATCGGCAGGGCCAGATGGAAACACCATATATTTT
. . TRBJ2-5 TRBV15 CATSRLGKETQYF TGTGCCACCAGCAGACTCGGGAAGGAGACCCAGTACTTC